The clone carrying this T cell receptor (beta chain) has just one count. The repertoire was sequenced with immunoSEQ multiplex PCR; TCRdb's copy has only in-frame clones and lacks some. The sample includes over 65,000 clones, 80% to 90% of them seen just once. With 6 bases removed from V and 7 bases from J, the gap between germline ends came to 9 bases. CDR1 and CDR2 from the germline V gene are SQVTM and ANQGSEA. This CDR3 spans 11 amino acids. The source of the sample is a study of blood T cell repertoires in COVID-19. The sample consisted of peripheral blood. This TCR came from a human donor in a cohort sampled during active COVID-19. V usage is TRBV29-1 and J usage is TRBJ2-2, with D maybe TRBD2 (6 bases). In DNA form, the CDR3 reads TGCAGCGTGGAGGGGCGCGGGGAGCTGTTTTTT. Amino acid sequence: CSVEGRGELFF.